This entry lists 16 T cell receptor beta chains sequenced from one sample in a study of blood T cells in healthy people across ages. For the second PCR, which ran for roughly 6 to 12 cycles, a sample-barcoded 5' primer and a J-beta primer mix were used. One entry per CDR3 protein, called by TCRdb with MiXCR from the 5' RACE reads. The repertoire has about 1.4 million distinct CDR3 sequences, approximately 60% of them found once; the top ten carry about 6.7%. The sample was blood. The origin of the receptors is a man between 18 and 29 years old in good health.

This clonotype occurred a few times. The CDR3 DNA sequence: TGCAGTGCTAGGGGTATAAGCGGGAGTGACTACGAGCAGTACTTC. Protein: CSARGISGSDYEQYF. The genes are TRBV20-1 and TRBJ2-7, with 8 bases lining up with TRBD2. Germline CDR1 is DFQATT and CDR2 is SNEGSKA (reference sequence). After removal of 3 bases from V and 3 bases from J, the junction contained 10 bases not matched to a gene. The CDR3 has 15 amino acids.

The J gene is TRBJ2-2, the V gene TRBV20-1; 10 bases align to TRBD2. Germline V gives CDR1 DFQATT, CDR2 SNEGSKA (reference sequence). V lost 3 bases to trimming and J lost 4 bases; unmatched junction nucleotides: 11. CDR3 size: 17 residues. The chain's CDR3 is CSASPPSSGGLTGELFF. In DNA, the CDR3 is TGCAGTGCTAGCCCGCCGTCTAGCGGGGGCCTCACCGGGGAGCTGTTTTTT.

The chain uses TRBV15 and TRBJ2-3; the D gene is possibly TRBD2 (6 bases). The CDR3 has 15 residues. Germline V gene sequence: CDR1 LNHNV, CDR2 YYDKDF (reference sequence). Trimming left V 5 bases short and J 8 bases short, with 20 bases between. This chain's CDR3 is CATSGEGLRIGTQYF. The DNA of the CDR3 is TGTGCCACCAGCGGCGAGGGACTTCGGATAGGTACGCAGTATTTT. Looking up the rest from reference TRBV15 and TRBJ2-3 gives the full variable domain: DAMVIQNPRYQVTQFGKPVTLSCSQTLNHNVMYWYQQKSSQAPKLLFHYYDKDFNNEADTPDNFQSRRPNTSFCFLDIRSPGLGDTAMYLCATSGEGLRIGTQYFGPGTRLTVL.

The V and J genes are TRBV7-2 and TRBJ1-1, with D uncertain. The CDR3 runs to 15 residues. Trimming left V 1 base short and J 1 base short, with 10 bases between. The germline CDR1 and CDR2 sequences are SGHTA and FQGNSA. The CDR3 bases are TGTGCCAGCAGCTTAGTAGGTCCGGGGAACACTGAAGCTTTCTTT. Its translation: CASSLVGPGNTEAFF.

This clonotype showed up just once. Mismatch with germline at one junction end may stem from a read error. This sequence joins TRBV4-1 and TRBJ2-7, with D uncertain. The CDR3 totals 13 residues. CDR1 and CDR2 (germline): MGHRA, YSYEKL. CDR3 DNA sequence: TGCGCCAGTAGCCAAGTGCAACACTACGAGCAGTACTTC. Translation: CASSQVQHYEQYF.

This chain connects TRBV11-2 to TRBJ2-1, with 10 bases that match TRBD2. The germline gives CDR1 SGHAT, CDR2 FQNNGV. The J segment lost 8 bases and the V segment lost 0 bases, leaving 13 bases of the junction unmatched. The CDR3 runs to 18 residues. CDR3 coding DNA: TGTGCCAGCAGCTTAGATAACCGACTAGCGGGCTTCTCGGATGAGCAGTTCTTC. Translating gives CASSLDNRLAGFSDEQFF.

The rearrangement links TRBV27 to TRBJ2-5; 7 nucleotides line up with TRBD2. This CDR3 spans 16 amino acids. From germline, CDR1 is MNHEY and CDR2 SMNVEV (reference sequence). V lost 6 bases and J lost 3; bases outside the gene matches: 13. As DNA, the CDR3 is TGTGCCAGCAGGGACCTAGGGCAGGGAGGGAAAGAGACCCAGTACTTC. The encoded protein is CASRDLGQGGKETQYF.

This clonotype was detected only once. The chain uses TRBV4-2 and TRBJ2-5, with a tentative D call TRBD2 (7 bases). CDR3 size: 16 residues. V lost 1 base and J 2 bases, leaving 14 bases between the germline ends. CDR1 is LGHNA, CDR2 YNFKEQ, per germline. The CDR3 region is CASSQVSAGAQETQYF. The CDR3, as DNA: TGTGCCAGCAGCCAAGTTTCTGCGGGGGCTCAAGAGACCCAGTACTTC.

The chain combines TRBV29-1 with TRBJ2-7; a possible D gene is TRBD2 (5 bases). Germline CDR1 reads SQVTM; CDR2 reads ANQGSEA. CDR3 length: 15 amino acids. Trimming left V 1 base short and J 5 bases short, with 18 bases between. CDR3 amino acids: CSVEGRGTYVNEQYF. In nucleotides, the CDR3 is TGCAGCGTTGAAGGCCGGGGAACTTACGTTAACGAGCAGTACTTC.

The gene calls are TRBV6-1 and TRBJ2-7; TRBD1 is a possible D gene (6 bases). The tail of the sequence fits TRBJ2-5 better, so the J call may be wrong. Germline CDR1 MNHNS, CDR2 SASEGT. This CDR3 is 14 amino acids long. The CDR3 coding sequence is TGTGCCAGCAGTGACTTTTACAGGGAAGAGACCCAGTACTTC. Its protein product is CASSDFYREETQYF.

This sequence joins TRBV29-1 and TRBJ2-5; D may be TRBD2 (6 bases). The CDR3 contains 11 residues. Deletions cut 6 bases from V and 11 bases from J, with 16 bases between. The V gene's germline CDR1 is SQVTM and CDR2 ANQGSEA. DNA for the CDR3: TGCAGCGTCGAGGCTCCGGGAGAGCAGTACTTC. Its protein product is CSVEAPGEQYF.

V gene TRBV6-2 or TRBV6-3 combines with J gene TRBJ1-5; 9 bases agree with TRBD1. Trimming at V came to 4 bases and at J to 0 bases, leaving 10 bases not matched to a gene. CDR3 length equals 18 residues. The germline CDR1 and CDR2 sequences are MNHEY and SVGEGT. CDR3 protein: CASSLIIRTGDSNQPQHF. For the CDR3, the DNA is TGTGCCAGCAGTTTAATCATCCGGACAGGGGATAGCAATCAGCCCCAGCATTTT.

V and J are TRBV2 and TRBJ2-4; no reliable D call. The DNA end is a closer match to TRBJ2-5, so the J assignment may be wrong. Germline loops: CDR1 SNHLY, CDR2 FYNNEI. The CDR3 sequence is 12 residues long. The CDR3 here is CASNYHQETQYF. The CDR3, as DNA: TGTGCCAGCAACTACCATCAAGAGACCCAGTACTTC.

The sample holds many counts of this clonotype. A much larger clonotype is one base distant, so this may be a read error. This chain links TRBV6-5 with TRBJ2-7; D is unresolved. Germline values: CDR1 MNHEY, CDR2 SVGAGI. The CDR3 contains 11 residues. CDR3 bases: TGTGCCAGCAGTTACTCCCACGAGCAGTACTTC. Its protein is CASSYSHEQYF.

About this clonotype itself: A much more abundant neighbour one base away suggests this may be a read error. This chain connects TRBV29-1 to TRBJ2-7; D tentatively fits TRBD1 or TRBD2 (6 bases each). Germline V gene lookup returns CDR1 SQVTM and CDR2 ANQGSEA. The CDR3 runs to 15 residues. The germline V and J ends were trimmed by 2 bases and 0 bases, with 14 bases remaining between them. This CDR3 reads CSVETEGGSSYEQYF. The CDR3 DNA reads TGCAGCGTTGAAACCGAGGGGGGCAGCTCCTACGAGCAGTACTTC.

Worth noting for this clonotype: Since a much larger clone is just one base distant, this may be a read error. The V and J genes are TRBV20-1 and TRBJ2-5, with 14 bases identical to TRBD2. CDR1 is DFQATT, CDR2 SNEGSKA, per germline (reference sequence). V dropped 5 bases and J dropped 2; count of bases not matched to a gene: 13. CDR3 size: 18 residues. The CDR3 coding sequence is TGCAGTGCTGGAGGGACTAGCGGGGGTGAATACCAACAAGAGACCCAGTACTTC. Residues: CSAGGTSGGEYQQETQYF.